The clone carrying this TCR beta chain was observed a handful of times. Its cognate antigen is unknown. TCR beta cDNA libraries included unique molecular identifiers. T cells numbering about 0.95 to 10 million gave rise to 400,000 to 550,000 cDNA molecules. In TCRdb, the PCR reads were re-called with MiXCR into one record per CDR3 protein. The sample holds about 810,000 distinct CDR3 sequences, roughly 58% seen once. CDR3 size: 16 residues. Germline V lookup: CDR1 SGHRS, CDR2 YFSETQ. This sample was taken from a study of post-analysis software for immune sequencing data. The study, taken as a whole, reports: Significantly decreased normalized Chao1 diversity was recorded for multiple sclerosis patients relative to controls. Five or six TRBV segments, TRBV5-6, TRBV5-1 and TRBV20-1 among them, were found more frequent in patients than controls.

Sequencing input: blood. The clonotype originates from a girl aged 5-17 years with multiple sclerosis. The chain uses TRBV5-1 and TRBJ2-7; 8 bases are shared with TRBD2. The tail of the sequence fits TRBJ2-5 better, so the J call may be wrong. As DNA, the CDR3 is TGCGCCAGCAGCTTTCTAGCGGGCGATGGAGAAGAGACCCAGTACTTC. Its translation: CASSFLAGDGEETQYF.